Below are 22 T cell receptor beta chains sequenced from a single sample in a study of cytomegalovirus exposure and HLA in healthy donors. The study ran its PCR with 60 Vbeta and 13 Jbeta primers. TCRdb's table, derived via immunoSEQ multiplex PCR, lists solely in-frame clones and lacks some. This sample's clone table lists 55,000 to 75,000 clones. Sequencing was done on a sample of PBMCs. Receptors were obtained from a woman aged 30 to 39 in good health and CMV-seronegative.

The chain recombines TRBV5-6 with TRBJ1-5, with D possibly TRBD1 on 5 matching bases. The V end lost 5 bases, the J end lost 9 bases, and 12 bases lay between the germline ends. Germline V lookup: CDR1 SGHDT, CDR2 YYEEEE. The CDR3 has 12 amino acids. The CDR3 here is CASSLGDLPQHF. The CDR3 DNA sequence: TGTGCCAGCAGTTTAGGGGATCTGCCCCAGCATTTT.

The chain carries TRBV28 and TRBJ2-3, with TRBD2 as a possible D gene (6 bases). The CDR3 extends over 16 amino acids. Germline V gene lookup returns CDR1 MDHEN and CDR2 SYDVKM. V lost 6 bases and J 5 bases, leaving 21 bases between the germline ends. This CDR3 is CASRPGGALRGDTQYF. The CDR3 bases are TGTGCCAGCAGACCTGGAGGGGCGCTGAGGGGAGATACGCAGTATTTT.

The V call is TRBV19, the J call TRBJ2-1; TRBD2 might be the D (7 bases). The germline V gene has CDR1 LNHDA and CDR2 SQIVND (reference sequence). Trimming pared 6 bases from V and 8 bases from J, leaving 14 bases between. The CDR3 is 13 residues long. The CDR3 coding sequence is TGTGCCAGTAGCCAGGGGAGGGTTGATGAGCAGTTCTTC. It specifies CASSQGRVDEQFF.

The gene calls are TRBV4-1 and TRBJ2-1; D gene uncertain. This CDR3 has 12 amino acids. CDR1 is MGHRA and CDR2 is YSYEKL in the germline V gene. Trimming removed 1 base from V and 8 bases from J, with 6 bases in between. The CDR3 is CASSQGADEQFF. Written as DNA, the CDR3 is TGCGCCAGCAGCCAAGGGGCCGATGAGCAGTTCTTC.

This chain joins TRBV9 and TRBJ1-4; D might be TRBD1 (5 bases). CDR1 and CDR2 from the germline V gene are SGDLS and YYNGEE. This CDR3 is built from 14 residues. V was shortened by 2 bases and J by 6 bases, with 11 bases between the two germline ends. CDR3 amino acids: CASSVRGADEKLFF. CDR3 bases: TGTGCCAGCAGCGTTCGTGGGGCGGATGAAAAACTGTTTTTT.

The V and J genes are TRBV7-9 and TRBJ2-1; 8 bases fit TRBD2. The germline gives CDR1 SEHNR, CDR2 FQNEAQ (reference sequence). The CDR3 is 14 residues long. The V and J ends lost 6 bases and 9 bases, in that order; junction bases with no gene match: 10. The chain's CDR3 is CASRAGGGGTEQFF. Written as DNA, the CDR3 is TGTGCCAGCAGGGCGGGCGGCGGGGGGACTGAGCAGTTCTTC.

The rearrangement links TRBV2 to TRBJ1-4; D is unclear. This CDR3 is 14 amino acids long. Germline lookup yields CDR1 SNHLY and CDR2 FYNNEI. Trimming removed 4 bases from V and 4 bases from J, with 10 bases in between. The CDR3: CASSAGVDNEKLFF. DNA for the CDR3: TGTGCCAGCAGTGCAGGCGTCGATAATGAAAAACTGTTTTTT.

The chain employs TRBV5-8 and TRBJ2-5; 9 bases agree with TRBD2. V lost 0 bases to trimming and J lost 0 bases; unmatched junction nucleotides: 6. CDR1 SGHTS and CDR2 YDEGEE come from the germline V gene. There are 17 residues in the CDR3. The CDR3 region has the DNA TGTGCCAGCAGCTTGGGCCTAGCGGGAACGTACCAAGAGACCCAGTACTTC. Encoded protein: CASSLGLAGTYQETQYF.

The rearrangement links TRBV28 to TRBJ2-7; TRBD2 might be the D (6 bases). Germline V gene sequence: CDR1 MDHEN, CDR2 SYDVKM. The CDR3 extends over 16 amino acids. Deletions cut 2 bases from V and 5 bases from J, with 19 bases between. This chain's CDR3 is CASSLTGLRSSHEQYF. The CDR3 bases are TGTGCCAGCAGTTTAACGGGACTCCGCTCGTCCCACGAGCAGTACTTC.

V gene TRBV6-1 combines with J gene TRBJ2-2; D ambiguous. CDR1 MNHNS and CDR2 SASEGT come from the germline V gene. Trimming removed 4 bases from V and 4 bases from J, with 16 bases in between. There are 16 residues in the CDR3. DNA of the CDR3: TGTGCCAGCAGTGCAGTAGCCCCCCCAGCCACCGGGGAGCTGTTTTTT. This translates into CASSAVAPPATGELFF.

CDR3 DNA sequence: TGTGCCAGCAACCCGACAGGGCGGAATTCACCCCTCCACTTT. Protein: CASNPTGRNSPLHF. V usage is TRBV6-5 and J usage is TRBJ1-6; TRBD1 aligns across 7 bases. Germline-derived CDR1 and CDR2 are MNHEY and SVGAGI. The CDR3 consists of 14 residues. With 7 bases clipped from V and 7 bases from J, the junction kept 7 bases outside the gene matches.

The chain employs TRBV5-4 and TRBJ2-3; 14 bases line up with TRBD2. Unmatched junction bases numbered 11, after V lost 6 bases and J lost 5 bases. The CDR3 extends over 17 amino acids. Germline values: CDR1 SGHNT, CDR2 YYREEE (reference sequence). The CDR3 protein is CASTRLAGGNREDTQYF. In DNA, the CDR3 is TGTGCCAGCACCAGACTAGCGGGGGGGAATCGAGAAGATACGCAGTATTTT.

This chain links TRBV29-1 with TRBJ2-1; TRBD1 matches 8 bases. Germline loops: CDR1 SQVTM, CDR2 ANQGSEA. CDR3 size: 16 residues. V lost 1 base to trimming and J lost 4 bases; unmatched junction nucleotides: 9. CDR3 nucleotides: TGCAGCGTTGAAGGTTCACAGGGGGTTATTTACAATGAGCAGTTCTTC. It specifies CSVEGSQGVIYNEQFF.

As to this clone: Additional DNA sequences in this sample encode the identical CDR3. The V call is TRBV4-1, the J call TRBJ2-5, with 8 positions matching TRBD2. J lost 5 bases, V lost 4 bases, and 9 bases had no gene match. The CDR3 sequence is 15 residues long. Germline lookup yields CDR1 MGHRA and CDR2 YSYEKL. The CDR3 loop is CASSLLPGLVETQYF. The CDR3 region has the DNA TGCGCCAGCAGCCTGCTACCGGGACTAGTGGAGACCCAGTACTTC.

The V call is TRBV18, the J call TRBJ1-2, with TRBD1 as a possible D gene (5 bases). The germline CDR1 and CDR2 sequences are KGHSH and LQKENI. Trimming removed 3 bases from V and 8 bases from J, with 16 bases in between. The CDR3 length is 14 residues. CDR3 bases: TGTGCCAGCTCACCCCCGAAGGAGGGGACGGGCTACACCTTC. Protein sequence: CASSPPKEGTGYTF.

The V and J genes are TRBV29-1 and TRBJ2-7; D is unresolved. V was clipped by 7 bases and J by 1 base, with 8 bases between them. The V gene's germline CDR1 is SQVTM and CDR2 ANQGSEA. The CDR3 is 11 amino acids. The CDR3 loop reads CSAQWSYEQYF. As DNA, the CDR3 is TGCAGCGCGCAGTGGTCCTACGAGCAGTACTTC.

V gene TRBV2 combines with J gene TRBJ2-4; no definite D call. The CDR3 runs to 14 residues. Trimming stripped 3 bases from V and 0 bases from J, with 6 bases between. Germline V lookup: CDR1 SNHLY, CDR2 FYNNEI. The chain's CDR3 is CASSDQIAKNIQYF. DNA of the CDR3: TGTGCCAGCAGTGACCAAATAGCCAAAAACATTCAGTACTTC.

V is TRBV29-1 and J is TRBJ2-5; TRBD2 agrees at 11 bases. This CDR3 comprises 18 residues. V lost 4 bases, J lost 5 bases, and 18 bases stayed unmatched. Germline V gene data show CDR1 as SQVTM and CDR2 as ANQGSEA. CDR3 in amino acids: CSVAGKLAGGVLYETQYF. Here the CDR3 DNA reads TGCAGCGTTGCCGGGAAGCTAGCGGGGGGAGTCTTATACGAGACCCAGTACTTC.

The CDR3 here is CAWSSNDRGYSNQPQHF. CDR3 DNA sequence: TGTGCCTGGAGCTCAAACGACAGGGGCTATAGCAATCAGCCCCAGCATTTT. This rearrangement joins TRBV30 to TRBJ1-5, with 8 bases lining up with TRBD1. Germline V gives CDR1 GTSNPN, CDR2 SVGIG (reference sequence). Germline trimming cut 3 bases from V and 0 bases from J; bases unmatched to any gene: 10. There are 17 residues in the CDR3. Full variable domain (missing parts from reference TRBV30 and TRBJ1-5): SQTIHQWPATLVQPVGSPLSLECTVEGTSNPNLYWYRQAAGRGLQLLFYSVGIGQISSEVPQNLSASRPQDRQFILSSKKLLLSDSGFYLCAWSSNDRGYSNQPQHFGDGTRLSIL.

Written as DNA, the CDR3 is TGTGCCAGCAGCTCAACTGGGACTTGGGTCACAGATACGCAGTATTTT. This translates into CASSSTGTWVTDTQYF. This chain connects TRBV11-1 to TRBJ2-3; possible D gene TRBD2, 6 bases. The V and J ends lost 4 bases and 2 bases respectively, with 16 bases between them. Germline values: CDR1 SGHAT, CDR2 FQDESV (reference sequence). The CDR3 loop spans 16 amino acids. The whole variable domain, remainder taken from reference TRBV11-1 and TRBJ2-3, is EAEVAQSPRYKITEKSQAVAFWCDPISGHATLYWYRQILGQGPELLVQFQDESVVDDSQLPKDRFSAERLKGVDSTLKIQPAELGDSAMYLCASSSTGTWVTDTQYFGPGTRLTVL.

The chain joins TRBV2 to TRBJ1-1; weak D call: TRBD1 (5 bases). CDR3 length: 13 residues. Germline CDR1 reads SNHLY; CDR2 reads FYNNEI. V was cut by 3 bases and J by 5 bases, with 10 bases left in between. Written as DNA, the CDR3 is TGTGCCAGCAGTGACAGGAAGGGGACTGAAGCTTTCTTT. Translation: CASSDRKGTEAFF.

V gene TRBV7-3 combines with J gene TRBJ1-1, with TRBD1 identical over 8 bases. There are 15 residues in the CDR3. Unmatched junction bases numbered 6, after V lost 4 bases and J lost 2 bases. Germline CDR1 and CDR2: SGHTA and FQGTGA. The CDR3 DNA is TGTGCCAGCAGCTCTCAGGGACAGGTTAACACTGAAGCTTTCTTT. It encodes CASSSQGQVNTEAFF.